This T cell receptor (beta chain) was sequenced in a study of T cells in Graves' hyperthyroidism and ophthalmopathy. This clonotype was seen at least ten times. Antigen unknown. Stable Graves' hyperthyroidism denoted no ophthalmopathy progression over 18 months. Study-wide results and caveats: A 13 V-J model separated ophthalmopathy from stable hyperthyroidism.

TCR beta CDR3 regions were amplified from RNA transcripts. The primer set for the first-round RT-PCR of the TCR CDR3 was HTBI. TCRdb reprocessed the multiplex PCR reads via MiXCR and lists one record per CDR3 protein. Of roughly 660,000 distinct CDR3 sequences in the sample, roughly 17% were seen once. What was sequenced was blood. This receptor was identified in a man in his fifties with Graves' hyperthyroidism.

Written as DNA, the CDR3 is TGTGCCACCAGTGATTGGAGAAAAGAGACCCAGTACTTC. It translates to CATSDWRKETQYF. The J gene is TRBJ2-5, the V gene TRBV24-1; no clear D gene. The CDR3 runs to 13 residues. CDR1 is KGHDR and CDR2 is SFDVKD in the germline V gene. Trimming took 2 bases from V and 3 from J, leaving 6 bases between them.